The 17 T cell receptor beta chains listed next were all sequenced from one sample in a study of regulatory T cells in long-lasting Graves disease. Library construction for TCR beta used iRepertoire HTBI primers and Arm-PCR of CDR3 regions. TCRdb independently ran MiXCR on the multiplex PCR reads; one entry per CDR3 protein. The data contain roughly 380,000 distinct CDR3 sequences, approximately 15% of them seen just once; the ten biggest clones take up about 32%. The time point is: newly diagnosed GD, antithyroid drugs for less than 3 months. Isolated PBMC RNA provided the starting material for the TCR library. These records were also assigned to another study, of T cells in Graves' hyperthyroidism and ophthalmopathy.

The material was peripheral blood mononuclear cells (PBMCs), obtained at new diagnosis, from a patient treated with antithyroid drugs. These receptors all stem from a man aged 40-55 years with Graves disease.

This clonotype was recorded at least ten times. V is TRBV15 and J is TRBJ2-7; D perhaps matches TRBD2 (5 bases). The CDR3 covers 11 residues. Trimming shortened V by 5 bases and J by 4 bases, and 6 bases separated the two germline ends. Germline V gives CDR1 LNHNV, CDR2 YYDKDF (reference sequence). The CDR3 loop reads CATSEGYEQYF. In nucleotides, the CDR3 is TGTGCCACCAGCGAGGGTTACGAGCAGTACTTC. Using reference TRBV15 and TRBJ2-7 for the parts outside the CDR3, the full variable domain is DAMVIQNPRYQVTQFGKPVTLSCSQTLNHNVMYWYQQKSSQAPKLLFHYYDKDFNNEADTPDNFQSRRPNTSFCFLDIRSPGLGDTAMYLCATSEGYEQYFGPGTRLTVT.

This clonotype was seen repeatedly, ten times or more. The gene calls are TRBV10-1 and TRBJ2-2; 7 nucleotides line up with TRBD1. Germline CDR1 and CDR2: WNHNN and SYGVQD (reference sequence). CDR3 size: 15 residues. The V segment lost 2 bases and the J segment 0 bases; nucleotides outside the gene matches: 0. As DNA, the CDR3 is TGCGCCAGCAGTGAGGACAGGGCGAACACCGGGGAGCTGTTTTTT. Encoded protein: CASSEDRANTGELFF.

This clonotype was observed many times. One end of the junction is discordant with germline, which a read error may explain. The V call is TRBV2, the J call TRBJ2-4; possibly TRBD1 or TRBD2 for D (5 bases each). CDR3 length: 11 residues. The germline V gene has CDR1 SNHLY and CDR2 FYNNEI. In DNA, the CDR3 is TGTGCCAGCAGTACCGGGACGGGAACGTTCTTC. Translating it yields CASSTGTGTFF.

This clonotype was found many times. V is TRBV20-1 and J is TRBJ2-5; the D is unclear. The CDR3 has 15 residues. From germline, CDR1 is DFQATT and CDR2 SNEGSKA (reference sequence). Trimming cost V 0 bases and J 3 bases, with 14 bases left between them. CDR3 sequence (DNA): TGCAGTGCTAGAGATGAGTCTAGTGGGGAAGAGACCCAGTACTTC. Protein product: CSARDESSGEETQYF.

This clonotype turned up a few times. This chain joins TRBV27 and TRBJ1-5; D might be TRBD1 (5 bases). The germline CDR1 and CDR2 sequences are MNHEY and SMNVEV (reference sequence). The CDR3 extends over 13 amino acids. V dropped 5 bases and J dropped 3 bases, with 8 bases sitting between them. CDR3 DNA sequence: TGTGCCAGCAGTCATGGGACCAATCAGCCCCAGCATTTT. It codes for CASSHGTNQPQHF.

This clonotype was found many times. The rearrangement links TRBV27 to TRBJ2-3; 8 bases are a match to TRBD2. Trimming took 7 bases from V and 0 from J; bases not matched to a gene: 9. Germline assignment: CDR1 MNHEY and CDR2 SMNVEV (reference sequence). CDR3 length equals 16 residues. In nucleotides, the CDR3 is TGTGCCAGCACACAACAGCGGGGGACTAGCACAGATACGCAGTATTTT. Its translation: CASTQQRGTSTDTQYF.

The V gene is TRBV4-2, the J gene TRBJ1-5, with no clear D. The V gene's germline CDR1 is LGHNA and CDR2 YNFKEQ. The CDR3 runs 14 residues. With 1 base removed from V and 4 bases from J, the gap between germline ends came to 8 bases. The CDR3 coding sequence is TGTGCCAGCAGCCAAGGTGGCAGAAATCAGCCCCAGCATTTT. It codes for CASSQGGRNQPQHF.

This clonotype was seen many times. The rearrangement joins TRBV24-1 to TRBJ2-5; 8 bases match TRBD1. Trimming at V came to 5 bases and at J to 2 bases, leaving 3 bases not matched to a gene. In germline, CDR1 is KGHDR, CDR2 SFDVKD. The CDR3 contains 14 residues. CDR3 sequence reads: CATSAGTGQETQYF. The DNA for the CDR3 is TGTGCCACCAGTGCCGGGACAGGTCAAGAGACCCAGTACTTC.

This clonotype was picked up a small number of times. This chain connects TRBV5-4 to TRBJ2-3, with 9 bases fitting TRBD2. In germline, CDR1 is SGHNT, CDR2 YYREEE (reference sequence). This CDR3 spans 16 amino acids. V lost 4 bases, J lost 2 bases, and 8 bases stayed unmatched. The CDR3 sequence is CASSVPSGADTDTQYF. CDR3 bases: TGTGCCAGCAGCGTTCCTAGCGGGGCCGACACAGATACGCAGTATTTT.

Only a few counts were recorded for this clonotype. CDR3 protein: CASSPRGQGKILGELFF. CDR3 nucleotide sequence: TGTGCCAGCAGTCCCCGGGGGCAGGGGAAAATTCTCGGGGAGCTGTTTTTT. The chain joins TRBV12-3 or TRBV12-4 to TRBJ2-2, with D possibly called TRBD1 or TRBD2 (6 bases each). Trimming pared 5 bases from V and 7 bases from J, leaving 23 bases between. CDR3 size: 17 residues.

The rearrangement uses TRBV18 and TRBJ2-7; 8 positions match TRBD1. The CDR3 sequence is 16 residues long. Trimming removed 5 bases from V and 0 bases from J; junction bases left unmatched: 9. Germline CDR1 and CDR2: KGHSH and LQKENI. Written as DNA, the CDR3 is TGTGCCAGCTCATCACGCCCCGGGACAGGCTCCTACGAGCAGTACTTC. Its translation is CASSSRPGTGSYEQYF. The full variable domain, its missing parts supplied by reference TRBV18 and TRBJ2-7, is NAGVMQNPRHLVRRRGQEARLRCSPMKGHSHVYWYRQLPEEGLKFMVYLQKENIIDESGMPKERFSAEFPKEGPSILRIQQVVRGDSAAYFCASSSRPGTGSYEQYFGPGTRLTVT.

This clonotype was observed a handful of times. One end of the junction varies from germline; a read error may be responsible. The chain's CDR3 is CASSFPSGGYIF. CDR3 DNA sequence: TGTGCCAGCAGTTTCCCGTCTGGCGGCTACATCTTC. The rearrangement joins TRBV12-3 or TRBV12-4 to TRBJ1-2; D is ambiguous. This CDR3 has 12 amino acids.

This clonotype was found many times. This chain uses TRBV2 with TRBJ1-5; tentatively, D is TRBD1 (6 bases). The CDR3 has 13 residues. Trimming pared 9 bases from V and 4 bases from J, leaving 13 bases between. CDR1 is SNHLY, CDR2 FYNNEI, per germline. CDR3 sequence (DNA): TGTGCCAGTACTCTAGACAGGAATCAGCCCCAGCATTTT. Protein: CASTLDRNQPQHF.

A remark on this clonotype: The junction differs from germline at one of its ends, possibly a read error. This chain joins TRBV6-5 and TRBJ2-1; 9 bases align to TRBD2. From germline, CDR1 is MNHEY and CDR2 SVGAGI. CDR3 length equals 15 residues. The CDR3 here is CASSHSSGEYNEQFF. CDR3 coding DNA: TGTGCCAGCAGTCACTCTAGCGGGGAGTACAATGAGCAGTTCTTC.

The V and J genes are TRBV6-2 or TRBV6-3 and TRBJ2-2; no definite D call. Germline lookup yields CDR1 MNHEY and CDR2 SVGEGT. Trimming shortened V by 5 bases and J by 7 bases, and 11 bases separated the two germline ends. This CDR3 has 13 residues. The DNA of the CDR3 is TGTGCCAGCAGTACCCAAAAGGGCGGGGAGCTGTTTTTT. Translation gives CASSTQKGGELFF.

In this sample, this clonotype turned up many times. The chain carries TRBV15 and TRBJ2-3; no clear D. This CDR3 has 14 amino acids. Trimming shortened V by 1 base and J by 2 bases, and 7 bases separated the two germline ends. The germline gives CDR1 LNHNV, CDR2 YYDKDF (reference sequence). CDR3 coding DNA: TGTGCCACCAGCAGAGTACTAATCACAGATACGCAGTATTTT. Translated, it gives CATSRVLITDTQYF.

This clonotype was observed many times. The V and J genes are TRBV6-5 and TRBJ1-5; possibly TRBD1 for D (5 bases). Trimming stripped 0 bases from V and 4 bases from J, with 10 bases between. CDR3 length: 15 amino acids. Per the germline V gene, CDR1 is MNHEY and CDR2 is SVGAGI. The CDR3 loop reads CASSYSPKGNQPQHF. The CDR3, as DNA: TGTGCCAGCAGTTACTCACCGAAGGGGAATCAGCCCCAGCATTTT.